This T cell receptor (beta chain) emerged from a study of blood T cell repertoires in COVID-19. Study-level background: Spain, Italy and the United States supplied samples that represented acute and convalescent COVID-19.

Authors' processing steps: The authors estimated nucleated cell counts from reference gene primer amplification. This table comes from immunoSEQ multiplex PCR, and its TCRdb copy is limited to in-frame clones, with some not included. V and J calls and clone size are those listed in that table; D and trimming were worked out from the DNA. The sample has 64,000 or so clones; about 78% are singletons. The length of the CDR3 is 15 residues. The ends lost 1 base at V and 10 bases at J; junction bases unmatched: 3. CDR1 and CDR2 (germline): LGHDT, YNNKEL (reference sequence). This chain connects TRBV3-1 (or the pseudogene TRBV3-2) to TRBJ1-6; 11 bases match TRBD1. The sequence was obtained from a man at least 80 years old with acute or convalescent COVID-19. Material for sequencing was peripheral blood. The CDR3 here is CASSQGTGGRSPLHF. The CDR3 DNA reads as TGTGCCAGCAGCCAAGGGACAGGGGGCAGATCACCCCTCCACTTT.